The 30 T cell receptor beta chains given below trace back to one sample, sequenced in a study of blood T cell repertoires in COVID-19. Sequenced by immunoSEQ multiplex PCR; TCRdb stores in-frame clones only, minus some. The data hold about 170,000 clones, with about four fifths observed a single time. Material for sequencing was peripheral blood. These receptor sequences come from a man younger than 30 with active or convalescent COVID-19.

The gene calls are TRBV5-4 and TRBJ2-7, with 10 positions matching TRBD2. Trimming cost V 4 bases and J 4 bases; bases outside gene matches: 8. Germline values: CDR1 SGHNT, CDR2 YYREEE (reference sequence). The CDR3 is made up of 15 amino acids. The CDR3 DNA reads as TGTGCCAGCAGCGGGGGGCTAGCGGGAGTTTACGAGCAGTACTTC. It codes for CASSGGLAGVYEQYF.

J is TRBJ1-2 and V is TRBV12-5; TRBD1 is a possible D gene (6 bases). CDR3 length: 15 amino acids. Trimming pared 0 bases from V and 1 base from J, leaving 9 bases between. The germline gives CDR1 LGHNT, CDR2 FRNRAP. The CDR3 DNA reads TGTGCTAGTGGTTTGGTACAGGGCCTTAACTATGGCTACACCTTC. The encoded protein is CASGLVQGLNYGYTF.

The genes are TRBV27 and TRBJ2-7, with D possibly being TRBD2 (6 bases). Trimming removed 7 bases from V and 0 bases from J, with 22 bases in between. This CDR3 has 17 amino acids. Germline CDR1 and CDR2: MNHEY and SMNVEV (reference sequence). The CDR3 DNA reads TGTGCCAGCACCCCTGGCTCAAGCGGGCCCTTCTCCTACGAGCAGTACTTC. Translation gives CASTPGSSGPFSYEQYF.

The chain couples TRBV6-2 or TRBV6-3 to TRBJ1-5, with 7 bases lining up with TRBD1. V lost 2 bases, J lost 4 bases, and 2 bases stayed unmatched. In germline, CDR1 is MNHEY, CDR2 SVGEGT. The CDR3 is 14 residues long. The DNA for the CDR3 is TGTGCCAGCAGTTACCCAGGGGGAAATCAGCCCCAGCATTTT. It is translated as CASSYPGGNQPQHF.

This CDR3 is CASSLTGAVNSTDTQYF. The CDR3 DNA reads TGTGCCAGCAGCTTAACAGGTGCGGTTAATAGCACAGATACGCAGTATTTT. The rearrangement joins TRBV7-3 to TRBJ2-3, with D uncertain. Germline lookup yields CDR1 SGHTA and CDR2 FQGTGA. Trimming took 0 bases from V and 0 from J, leaving 13 bases between them. The CDR3 length is 17 residues.

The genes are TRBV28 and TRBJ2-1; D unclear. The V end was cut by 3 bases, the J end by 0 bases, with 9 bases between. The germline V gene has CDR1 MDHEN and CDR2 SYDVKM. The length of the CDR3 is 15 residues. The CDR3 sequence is CASSFRVRSYNEQFF. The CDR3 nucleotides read TGTGCCAGCAGTTTCCGGGTCCGCTCCTACAATGAGCAGTTCTTC.

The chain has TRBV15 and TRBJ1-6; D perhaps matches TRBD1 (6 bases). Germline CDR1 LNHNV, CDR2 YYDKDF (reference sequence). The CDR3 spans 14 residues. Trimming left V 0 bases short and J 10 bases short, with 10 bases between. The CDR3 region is CATSRDSRGSPLHF. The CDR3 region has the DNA TGTGCCACCAGCAGAGACTCCAGGGGATCACCCCTCCACTTT.

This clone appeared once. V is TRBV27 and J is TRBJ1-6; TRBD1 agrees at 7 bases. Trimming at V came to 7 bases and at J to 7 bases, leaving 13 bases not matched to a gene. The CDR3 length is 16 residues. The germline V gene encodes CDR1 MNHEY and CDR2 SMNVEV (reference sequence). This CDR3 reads CASTSMSPGGNSPLHF. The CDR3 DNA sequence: TGTGCCAGCACCTCAATGTCTCCAGGGGGGAATTCACCCCTCCACTTT.

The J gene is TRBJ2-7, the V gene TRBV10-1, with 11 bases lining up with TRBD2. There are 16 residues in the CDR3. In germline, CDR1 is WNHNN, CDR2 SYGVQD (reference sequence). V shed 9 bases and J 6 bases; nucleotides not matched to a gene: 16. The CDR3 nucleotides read TGCGCCAGAAGACTCCAACTAGCGGGAGTTGAGACCGAGCAGTACTTC. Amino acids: CARRLQLAGVETEQYF.

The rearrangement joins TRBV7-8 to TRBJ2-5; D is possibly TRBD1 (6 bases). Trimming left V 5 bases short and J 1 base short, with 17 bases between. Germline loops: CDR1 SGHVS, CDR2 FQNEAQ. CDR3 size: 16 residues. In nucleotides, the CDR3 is TGTGCCAGCAGCGTACACAGGGCCCACGTCCAAGAGACCCAGTACTTC. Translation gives CASSVHRAHVQETQYF.

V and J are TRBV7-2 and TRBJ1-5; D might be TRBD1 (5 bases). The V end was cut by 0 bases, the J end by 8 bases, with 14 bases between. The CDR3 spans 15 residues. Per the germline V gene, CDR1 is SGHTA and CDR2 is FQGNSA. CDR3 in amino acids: CASSLASRGFEPQHF. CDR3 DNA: TGTGCCAGCAGCTTAGCCAGTCGGGGGTTTGAGCCCCAGCATTTT.

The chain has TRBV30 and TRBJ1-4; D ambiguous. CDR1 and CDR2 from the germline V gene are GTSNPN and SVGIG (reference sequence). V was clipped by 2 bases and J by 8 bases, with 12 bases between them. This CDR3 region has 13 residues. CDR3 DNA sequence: TGTGCCTGGAGTCCCGGACTCTTAGAAAAACTGTTTTTT. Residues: CAWSPGLLEKLFF.

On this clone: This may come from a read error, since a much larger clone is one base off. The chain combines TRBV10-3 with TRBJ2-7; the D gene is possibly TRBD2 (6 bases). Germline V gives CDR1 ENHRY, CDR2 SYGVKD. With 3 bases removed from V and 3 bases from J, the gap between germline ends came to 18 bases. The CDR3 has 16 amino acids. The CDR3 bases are TGTGCCATCAGTGATCTCGGCGGGAAGGCCGTCTACGAGCAGTACTTC. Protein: CAISDLGGKAVYEQYF.

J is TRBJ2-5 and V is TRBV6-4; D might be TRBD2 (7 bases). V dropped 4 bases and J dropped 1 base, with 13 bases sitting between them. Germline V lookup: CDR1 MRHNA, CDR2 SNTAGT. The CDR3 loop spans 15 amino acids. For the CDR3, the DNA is TGTGCCAGCAGTGCTCAGGGAGGGGGCCAAGAGACCCAGTACTTC. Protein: CASSAQGGGQETQYF.

In DNA, the CDR3 is TGTGCCAGCTCACCGTATGGCGGCATCCGCTCTGGAAACACCATATATTTT. As protein: CASSPYGGIRSGNTIYF. This chain uses TRBV18 with TRBJ1-3; D gene ambiguous. V dropped 3 bases and J dropped 0 bases, with 15 bases sitting between them. The germline gives CDR1 KGHSH, CDR2 LQKENI. The CDR3 is made up of 17 amino acids.

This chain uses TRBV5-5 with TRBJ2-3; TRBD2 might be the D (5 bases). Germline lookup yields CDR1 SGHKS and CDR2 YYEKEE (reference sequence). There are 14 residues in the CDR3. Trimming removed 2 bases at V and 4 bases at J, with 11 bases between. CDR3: CASSLRDYPDTQYF. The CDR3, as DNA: TGTGCCAGCAGCTTAAGAGACTACCCAGATACGCAGTATTTT.

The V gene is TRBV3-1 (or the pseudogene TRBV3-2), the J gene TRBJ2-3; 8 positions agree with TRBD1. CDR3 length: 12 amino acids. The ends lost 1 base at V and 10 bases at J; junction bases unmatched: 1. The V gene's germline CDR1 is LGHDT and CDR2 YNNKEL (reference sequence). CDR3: CASSQGDRSQYF. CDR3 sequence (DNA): TGTGCCAGCAGCCAAGGGGACAGGTCGCAGTATTTT.

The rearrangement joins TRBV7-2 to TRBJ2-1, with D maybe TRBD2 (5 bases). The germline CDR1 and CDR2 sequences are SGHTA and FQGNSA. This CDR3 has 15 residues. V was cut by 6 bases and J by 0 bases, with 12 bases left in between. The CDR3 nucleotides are TGTGCCAGCAGGGTGACTAAGAGCTCCTACAATGAGCAGTTCTTC. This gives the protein CASRVTKSSYNEQFF.

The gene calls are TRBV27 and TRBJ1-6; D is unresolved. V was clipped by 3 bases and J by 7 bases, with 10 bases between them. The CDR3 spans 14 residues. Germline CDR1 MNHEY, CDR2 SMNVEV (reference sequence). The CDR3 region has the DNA TGTGCCAGCAGTTTGCAGGCTGGGAATTCACCCCTCCACTTT. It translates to CASSLQAGNSPLHF.

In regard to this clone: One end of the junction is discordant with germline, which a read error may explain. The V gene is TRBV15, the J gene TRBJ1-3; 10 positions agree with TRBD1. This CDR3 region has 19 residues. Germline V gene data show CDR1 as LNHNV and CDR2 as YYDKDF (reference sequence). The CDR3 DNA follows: TGTGCCACCAGCACCTCGACAGGGGGCGAGGGTATGGCTGGGAACACCATATATTTT. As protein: CATSTSTGGEGMAGNTIYF.

This CDR3 reads CASSYSRGSSDTQYF. CDR3 sequence (DNA): TGTGCCAGCAGTTACTCTCGCGGGAGCTCAGATACGCAGTATTTT. The chain employs TRBV6-6 and TRBJ2-3; 7 bases are a match to TRBD2. The junction had 4 bases not matched to a gene; V was cut back by 0 bases and J by 4 bases. Germline values: CDR1 MNHNY, CDR2 SVGAGI (reference sequence). This CDR3 has 15 amino acids.

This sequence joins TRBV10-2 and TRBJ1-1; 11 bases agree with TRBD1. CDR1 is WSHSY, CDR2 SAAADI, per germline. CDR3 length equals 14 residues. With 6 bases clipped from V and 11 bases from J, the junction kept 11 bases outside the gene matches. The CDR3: CASRAGTGGEVAFF. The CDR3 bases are TGCGCCAGCAGAGCCGGGACAGGGGGAGAGGTGGCTTTCTTT.

The CDR3 region is CASSLAGQVYEQYF. CDR3 nucleotide sequence: TGTGCCAGCAGCTTAGCGGGACAGGTCTACGAGCAGTACTTC. The J gene is TRBJ2-7, the V gene TRBV7-6; 8 bases map to TRBD1. Germline loops: CDR1 SGHVS, CDR2 FNYEAQ. V gave up 0 bases and J gave up 3 bases; unmatched junction bases: 1. The CDR3 loop spans 14 amino acids.

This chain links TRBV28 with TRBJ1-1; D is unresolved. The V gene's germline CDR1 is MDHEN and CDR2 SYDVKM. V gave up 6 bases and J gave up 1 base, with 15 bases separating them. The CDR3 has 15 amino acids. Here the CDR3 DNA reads TGTGCCAGCAGAGGAACGGGATTGGGGAACACTGAAGCTTTCTTT. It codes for CASRGTGLGNTEAFF. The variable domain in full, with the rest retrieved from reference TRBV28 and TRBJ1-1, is DVKVTQSSRYLVKRTGEKVFLECVQDMDHENMFWYRQDPGLGLRLIYFSYDVKMKEKGDIPEGYSVSREKKERFSLILESASTNQTSMYLCASRGTGLGNTEAFFGQGTRLTVV.

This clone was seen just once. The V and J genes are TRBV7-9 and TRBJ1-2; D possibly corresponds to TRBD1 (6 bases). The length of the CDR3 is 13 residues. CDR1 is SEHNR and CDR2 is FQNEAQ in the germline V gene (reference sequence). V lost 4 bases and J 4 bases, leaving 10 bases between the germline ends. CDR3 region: CASSSWDTYGYTF. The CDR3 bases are TGTGCCAGCAGCTCCTGGGACACCTATGGCTACACCTTC.

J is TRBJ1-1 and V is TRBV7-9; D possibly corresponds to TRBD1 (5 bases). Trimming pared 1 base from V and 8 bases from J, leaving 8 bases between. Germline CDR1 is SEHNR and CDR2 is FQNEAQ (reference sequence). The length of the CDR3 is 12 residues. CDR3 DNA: TGTGCCAGCAGCTTAGACAGGAAGGAAGCTTTCTTT. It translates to CASSLDRKEAFF. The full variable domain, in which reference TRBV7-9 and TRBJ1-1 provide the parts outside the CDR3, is DTGVSQNPRHKITKRGQNVTFRCDPISEHNRLYWYRQTLGQGPEFLTYFQNEAQLEKSRLLSDRFSAERPKGSFSTLEIQRTEQGDSAMYLCASSLDRKEAFFGQGTRLTVV.

The CDR3: CASRLWHPVFSGTGELFF. Written as DNA, the CDR3 is TGTGCAAGTCGCTTATGGCACCCAGTGTTTAGCGGGACCGGGGAGCTGTTTTTT. This sequence joins TRBV12-2 and TRBJ2-2; TRBD2, the D gene given by the table, was not confirmed from the DNA. TRBV12-2 is a recognized pseudogene. The CDR3 extends over 18 amino acids.

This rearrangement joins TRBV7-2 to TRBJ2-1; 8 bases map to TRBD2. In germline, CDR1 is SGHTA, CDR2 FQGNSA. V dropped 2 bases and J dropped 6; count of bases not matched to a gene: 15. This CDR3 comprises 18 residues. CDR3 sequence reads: CASSLKSSGTTSLNEQFF. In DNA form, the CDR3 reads TGTGCCAGCAGCTTAAAGAGTAGCGGGACGACTAGCCTCAATGAGCAGTTCTTC.

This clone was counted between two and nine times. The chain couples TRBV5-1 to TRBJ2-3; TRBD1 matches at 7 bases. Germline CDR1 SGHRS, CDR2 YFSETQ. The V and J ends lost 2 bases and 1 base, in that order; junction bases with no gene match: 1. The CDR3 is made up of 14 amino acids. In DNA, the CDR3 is TGCGCCAGCAGCTTCACAGGGGGCACAGATACGCAGTATTTT. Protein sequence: CASSFTGGTDTQYF.

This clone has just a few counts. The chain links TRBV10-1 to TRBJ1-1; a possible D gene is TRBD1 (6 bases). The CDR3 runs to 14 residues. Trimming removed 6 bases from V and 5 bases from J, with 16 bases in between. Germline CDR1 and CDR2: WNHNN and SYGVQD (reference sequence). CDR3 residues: CASSVTIRGTEAFF. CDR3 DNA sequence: TGCGCCAGCAGCGTTACGATCAGGGGAACTGAAGCTTTCTTT.